Shown below are 17 T cell receptor beta chains from a single sample sequenced in a study of graft-versus-host responses after intestinal transplantation. Data came from immunoSEQ multiplex PCR; TCRdb stores just in-frame clones and leaves some out. The table includes some 46,000 clones, roughly 93% detected once. This material consisted of PBMCs, taken about 790 days after a first intestinal transplant, on the day of a second. Receptors were obtained from a human patient who received an intestinal transplant, so some T cells may come from the graft donor.

The chain is built from TRBV18 and TRBJ2-5, with TRBD2 matching 8 bases. The J segment lost 4 bases and the V segment lost 4 bases, leaving 8 bases of the junction unmatched. The CDR3 has 15 residues. CDR1 and CDR2 (germline): KGHSH, LQKENI. CDR3 DNA: TGTGCCAGCTCACGACGGGAGGGTTGGGGAGAGACCCAGTACTTC. It yields the protein CASSRREGWGETQYF.

This clone was seen only a few times. The chain uses TRBV7-9 and TRBJ2-7; possible D gene TRBD2, 5 bases. The germline CDR1 and CDR2 sequences are SEHNR and FQNEAQ (reference sequence). This CDR3 is built from 14 residues. Trimming removed 3 bases from V and 5 bases from J, with 14 bases in between. The CDR3 nucleotides read TGTGCCAGCAGCTTGTGGGAGTCCTCTAACGAGCAGTACTTC. Translating it yields CASSLWESSNEQYF.

The chain carries TRBV7-9 and TRBJ2-7; 9 nucleotides agree with TRBD1. This CDR3 contains 12 residues. Germline V gene lookup returns CDR1 SEHNR and CDR2 FQNEAQ (reference sequence). V shed 5 bases, J shed 7 bases, and the junction held 3 bases outside the gene matches. The CDR3 sequence: CASSRQGGEQYF. CDR3 nucleotide sequence: TGTGCCAGCAGCCGACAGGGGGGAGAGCAGTACTTC.

The CDR3 reads CASSFSLLEGTEAFF. Written as DNA, the CDR3 is TGCGCCAGCAGCTTCAGTCTTCTTGAGGGCACTGAAGCTTTCTTT. V gene TRBV5-1 combines with J gene TRBJ1-1; D gene ambiguous. Trimming shortened V by 2 bases and J by 4 bases, and 15 bases separated the two germline ends. The CDR3 totals 15 residues. Germline CDR1 SGHRS, CDR2 YFSETQ.

The CDR3 sequence is CASSLDPRGWEQYF. In DNA form, the CDR3 reads TGTGCCAGCAGCTTAGACCCCAGGGGTTGGGAGCAGTACTTC. The J gene is TRBJ2-7, the V gene TRBV11-2; D might be TRBD1 (6 bases). The CDR3 is made up of 14 amino acids. Trimming removed 0 bases from V and 7 bases from J, with 13 bases in between. Per germline, CDR1 SGHAT and CDR2 FQNNGV.

This sequence joins TRBV19 and TRBJ2-5; the D gene is possibly TRBD1 (6 bases). The CDR3 totals 12 residues. V was pared by 9 bases and J by 2 bases, with 10 bases between. Germline V gene lookup returns CDR1 LNHDA and CDR2 SQIVND (reference sequence). CDR3 DNA sequence: TGTGCCAGCTCAGGGGATCAAGAGACCCAGTACTTC. It yields the protein CASSGDQETQYF.

This sequence joins TRBV20-1 and TRBJ1-2; D not certain. The CDR3 has 11 amino acids. Germline lookup yields CDR1 DFQATT and CDR2 SNEGSKA (reference sequence). V gave up 3 bases and J gave up 6 bases, with 8 bases separating them. The CDR3 coding sequence is TGCAGTGCTAGCCTCGGGGATGGCTACACCTTC. It codes for CSASLGDGYTF.

The V gene is TRBV29-1, the J gene TRBJ1-1; no clear D gene. The CDR3 consists of 12 residues. The V gene's germline CDR1 is SQVTM and CDR2 ANQGSEA. The V end was cut by 7 bases, the J end by 5 bases, with 14 bases between. CDR3 protein: CSAALSNTEAFF. The CDR3 bases are TGCAGCGCGGCATTAAGTAATACTGAAGCTTTCTTT. Full variable domain (missing parts from reference TRBV29-1 and TRBJ1-1): SAVISQKPSRDICQRGTSLTIQCQVDSQVTMMFWYRQQPGQSLTLIATANQGSEATYESGFVIDKFPISRPNLTFSTLTVSNMSPEDSSIYLCSAALSNTEAFFGQGTRLTVV.

The rearrangement links TRBV9 to TRBJ2-2; possible D gene TRBD2, 6 bases. From germline, CDR1 is SGDLS and CDR2 YYNGEE. The CDR3 contains 16 residues. V lost 3 bases and J lost 0, with 12 bases in between. The CDR3 loop is CASSATGGTNTGELFF. The DNA for the CDR3 is TGTGCCAGCAGCGCGACTGGGGGGACGAACACCGGGGAGCTGTTTTTT.

The chain links TRBV15 to TRBJ1-5; D is possibly TRBD1 (5 bases). Trimming pared 0 bases from V and 6 bases from J, leaving 15 bases between. Per germline, CDR1 LNHNV and CDR2 YYDKDF (reference sequence). The CDR3 loop spans 16 amino acids. The CDR3 region has the DNA TGTGCCACCAGCAGAGATTACGGGGGTTCGAGTCAGCCCCAGCATTTT. Protein: CATSRDYGGSSQPQHF. Full variable domain (missing parts from reference TRBV15 and TRBJ1-5): DAMVIQNPRYQVTQFGKPVTLSCSQTLNHNVMYWYQQKSSQAPKLLFHYYDKDFNNEADTPDNFQSRRPNTSFCFLDIRSPGLGDTAMYLCATSRDYGGSSQPQHFGDGTRLSIL.

V usage is TRBV6-4 and J usage is TRBJ2-1, with 7 bases matching TRBD2. Germline assignment: CDR1 MRHNA and CDR2 SNTAGT. V lost 2 bases, J lost 6 bases, and 7 bases stayed unmatched. The CDR3 is 15 amino acids. The CDR3: CASSDEGGSTNEQFF. The CDR3 DNA sequence: TGTGCCAGCAGTGACGAGGGCGGGAGCACCAATGAGCAGTTCTTC.

The chain combines TRBV25-1 with TRBJ2-3; either TRBD1 or TRBD2 may fit D (5 bases each). The V gene's germline CDR1 is MGHDK and CDR2 SYGVNS. Trimming shortened V by 5 bases and J by 1 base, and 7 bases separated the two germline ends. The CDR3 is 13 amino acids. CDR3 amino acids: CASSRGGTDTQYF. CDR3 DNA: TGTGCCAGCAGTCGAGGGGGCACAGATACGCAGTATTTT. Full variable domain (missing parts from reference TRBV25-1 and TRBJ2-3): EADIYQTPRYLVIGTGKKITLECSQTMGHDKMYWYQQDPGMELHLIHYSYGVNSTEKGDLSSESTVSRIRTEHFPLTLESARPSHTSQYLCASSRGGTDTQYFGPGTRLTVL.

This rearrangement joins TRBV28 to TRBJ2-1; no reliable D call. CDR1 and CDR2 (germline): MDHEN, SYDVKM. The length of the CDR3 is 13 residues. V gave up 10 bases and J gave up 0 bases, with 10 bases separating them. The CDR3 nucleotides are TGTGCCACCCGAGATTTCTCCTACAATGAGCAGTTCTTC. Its protein product is CATRDFSYNEQFF.

The chain links TRBV4-2 to TRBJ2-3, with 12 bases identical to TRBD2. The CDR3 covers 17 residues. CDR1 and CDR2 (germline): LGHNA, YNFKEQ. After removal of 4 bases from V and 7 bases from J, the junction contained 12 bases not matched to a gene. The CDR3 sequence is CASSPDTGTSGFYTQYF. In DNA form, the CDR3 reads TGTGCCAGCAGCCCCGATACCGGGACTAGCGGGTTCTATACGCAGTATTTT.

This chain connects TRBV28 to TRBJ1-2, with 7 bases identical to TRBD1. Germline CDR1 reads MDHEN; CDR2 reads SYDVKM. Unmatched junction bases numbered 6, after V lost 5 bases and J lost 6 bases. This CDR3 is built from 13 residues. The CDR3 DNA sequence: TGTGCCAGCAGTCTTGACAGGGTCCATGGCTACACCTTC. Translating gives CASSLDRVHGYTF.

CDR3 DNA: TGTGCCAGCAGCTCCTTAGCGGGAGTGGATACGCAGTATTTT. The encoded protein is CASSSLAGVDTQYF. J is TRBJ2-3 and V is TRBV7-2; 9 bases agree with TRBD2. The J segment lost 6 bases and the V segment lost 4 bases, leaving 5 bases of the junction unmatched. CDR3 length: 14 residues. CDR1 and CDR2 from the germline V gene are SGHTA and FQGNSA.

J is TRBJ2-3 and V is TRBV5-1; no clear D gene. Trimming stripped 4 bases from V and 1 base from J, with 13 bases between. This CDR3 contains 15 residues. The germline gives CDR1 SGHRS, CDR2 YFSETQ. CDR3 bases: TGCGCCAGCAGCCCATCAGGAGAACGCACAGATACGCAGTATTTT. It translates to CASSPSGERTDTQYF.